This T cell receptor (beta chain) stems from a study of cytomegalovirus exposure and HLA in healthy donors. On the study more broadly: Tens of millions of unique TCRs from HLA-typed donors were held in an early release of data. Findings and caveats of the study: Sequencing probably produced one cluster of sequence variants that were highly shared. Further analysis was carried out later, and it showed several of the most significant clusters appearing linked to common viral pathogens. The study put 160 or so TCR beta chains on its list as cytomegalovirus-associated.

Regarding this clone: Its antigen is still unknown.

The PCR was carried out with 60 Vbeta primers and 13 Jbeta primers. Some clones are missing from TCRdb's copy, which holds only in-frame ones; the method was immunoSEQ multiplex PCR. The table lists about 150,000 clones, 70% to 80% of them singletons. CDR3 length: 16 residues. Germline CDR1 and CDR2: MNHEY and SMNVEV (reference sequence). V lost 0 bases and J lost 3; bases outside the gene matches: 5. V is TRBV27 and J is TRBJ1-1, with 9 bases fitting TRBD1. The clonotype was recovered from a young man in good health and CMV-seropositive. The sequencing sample was made of PBMCs. The CDR3 loop is CASSLSTGGWDTEAFF. CDR3 sequence (DNA): TGTGCCAGCAGTTTATCTACAGGGGGCTGGGACACTGAAGCTTTCTTT.